Listed here is a single T cell receptor beta chain. Its antigen is undetermined. The sample originates from a study of T cell responses to AZD1222 COVID-19 vaccine. Study observations and caveats: Spike-specific TCRs gained breadth and depth after people received two AZD1222 doses.

TCRdb keeps only in-frame clones here, not all; method: immunoSEQ multiplex PCR. This sample carries more than 50,000 clones, about 90% of them seen once, and the ten largest clones take 4% to 5%. The TCR comes from an adult in good health. Sequenced here: peripheral blood, sampled on day 0 of AZD1222 vaccination.

This chain's CDR3 is CASSQEWQVDQPQHF. The CDR3 DNA reads as TGTGCCAGCAGCCAAGAATGGCAGGTCGATCAGCCCCAGCATTTT. The chain combines TRBV4-2 with TRBJ1-5; D is ambiguous. CDR3 length equals 15 residues. Germline V gene sequence: CDR1 LGHNA, CDR2 YNFKEQ. Trimming removed 0 bases from V and 5 bases from J, with 11 bases in between.